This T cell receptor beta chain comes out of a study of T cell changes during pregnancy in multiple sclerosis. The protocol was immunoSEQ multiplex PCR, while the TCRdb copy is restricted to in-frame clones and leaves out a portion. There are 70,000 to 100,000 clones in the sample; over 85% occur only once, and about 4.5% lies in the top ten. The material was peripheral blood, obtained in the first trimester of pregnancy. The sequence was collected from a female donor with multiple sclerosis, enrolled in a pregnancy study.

The CDR3 bases are TGTGCCAGCAGTAGACAGCTTTCACCCCTCCACTTT. Amino acids: CASSRQLSPLHF. The chain is built from TRBV6-6 and TRBJ1-6; a possible D gene is TRBD1 (5 bases). The CDR3 is 12 residues long. The V end lost 5 bases, the J end lost 9 bases, and 8 bases lay between the germline ends. CDR1 MNHNY and CDR2 SVGAGI come from the germline V gene (reference sequence).